A selection of T cell receptor beta chains follows, all from one sample in a study of OX40 agonist ivuxolimab in advanced cancers. The data were produced by immunoSEQ multiplex PCR, yet TCRdb's version contains in-frame clones alone and is incomplete. The sample lists 25,000 to 35,000 clones; approximately 90% were seen once. The sample was CD4+ or CD8+ T cells sorted from blood, taken in a trial of the OX40 agonist ivuxolimab. The receptors here all came from an adult with an advanced solid tumor such as melanoma, head and neck, liver or kidney cancer. Each CDR3 is given with its conserved first and last residue. D genes are given only for firm matches. Clone size appears in some rows only: once, few, many, or a class for an expanded clone.

d_gene	v_gene	abundance	len	j_gene	CDR3nt	CDR3aa
NA	TRBV11-2	NA	13	TRBJ1-1	TGTGCCAGCAGCTGGAGTGGGGGGACAGAAGCTTTCTTT	CASSWSGGTEAFF
NA	TRBV19	NA	15	TRBJ2-3	TGTGCCAGTAGTGATTGGTACCTTAACACAGATACGCAGTATTTT	CASSDWYLNTDTQYF
TRBD1	TRBV11-2	few	13	TRBJ2-4	TGTGCCAGCAGCTGGGACAGGGAGGCCATTCAGTACTTC	CASSWDREAIQYF
NA	TRBV7-9	NA	17	TRBJ1-6	TGTGCCAGCAGCTTAGCGCAACTTGAGACAGCACGTTCACCCCTCCACTTT	CASSLAQLETARSPLHF
TRBD2	TRBV6-1	NA	20	TRBJ2-5	TGTGCCAGCAGTGAATTCTTATTCGTTGATATAGCGGGTTATCAAGAGACCCAGTACTTC	CASSEFLFVDIAGYQETQYF
NA	TRBV19	NA	15	TRBJ2-5	TGTGCCAGTAGTATCTCCGGACGACAGTCGGGGACCCAGTACTTC	CASSISGRQSGTQYF
NA	TRBV4-1	NA	14	TRBJ2-7	TGCGCCAGCAGCCAAGTGCCAGACTCCTACGAGCAGTACTTC	CASSQVPDSYEQYF
TRBD2	TRBV7-9	NA	16	TRBJ2-2	TGTGCCAGCAGGTCCCGAGGGGCGGGAGTTACCGGGGAGCTGTTTTTT	CASRSRGAGVTGELFF
TRBD2	TRBV27	NA	14	TRBJ2-7	TGTGCCAGCAGAACAGCGGGGGGGAGCTACGAGCAGTACTTC	CASRTAGGSYEQYF
NA	TRBV30	NA	11	TRBJ2-7	TGTGCCTGGAGTTTGGGGTACGAGCAGTACTTC	CAWSLGYEQYF
NA	TRBV5-1	NA	14	TRBJ1-1	TGCGCCAGCAGCTTGAGGCGGGAGAACACTGAAGCTTTCTTT	CASSLRRENTEAFF
NA	TRBV4-3	NA	14	TRBJ2-7	TGCGCCAGCAGCCAAGATTCAGGGGCCTACGAGCAGTACTTC	CASSQDSGAYEQYF
NA	TRBV7-8	NA	16	TRBJ1-4	TGTGCCAGCAGCCCCCCGAGTTGGGGGGCAGGAGAAAAACTGTTTTTT	CASSPPSWGAGEKLFF
NA	TRBV21-1	NA	13	TRBJ2-7	TGTGCCGCCCGGGCTCGGGGTCCCAACGAGCAGTACTTC	CAARARGPNEQYF
TRBD1	TRBV27	NA	15	TRBJ1-4	TGTGCCAGCAGCCAAACAGGGGGCTTTTTTGAAAAACTGTTTTTT	CASSQTGGFFEKLFF
NA	TRBV6-5	NA	14	TRBJ2-7	TGTGCCAGCAGGCAGGACGGGGTCTCCTACGAGCAGTACTTC	CASRQDGVSYEQYF
TRBD2	TRBV9	NA	14	TRBJ2-7	TGTGCCAGCAGCGTAGAGGGGACTAGCTACGAGCAGTACTTC	CASSVEGTSYEQYF
NA	TRBV7-8	NA	16	TRBJ2-7	TGTGCCAGCAGCCATAGTAGAGAGACAGGGAGGCGCGAGCAGTACTTC	CASSHSRETGRREQYF
TRBD1	TRBV6-5	NA	16	TRBJ1-4	TGTGCCAGCAGTTACCTAGGGACAGGGGTTAATGAAAAACTGTTTTTT	CASSYLGTGVNEKLFF
TRBD1	TRBV18	NA	16	TRBJ1-5	TGTGCCAGCTCCCAAACAGGGGGTGATAGCAATCAGCCCCAGCATTTT	CASSQTGGDSNQPQHF
NA	TRBV5-5	NA	15	TRBJ1-4	TGTGCCAGCAGTCTGGGAGCGGGGATGAGTGAAAAACTGTTTTTT	CASSLGAGMSEKLFF
NA	TRBV6-1	NA	16	TRBJ1-4	TGTGCCAGCAGTGAATGGCTGGCGGCAACTAATGAAAAACTGTTTTTT	CASSEWLAATNEKLFF
NA	TRBV30	NA	11	TRBJ1-1	TGTGCCTGGGGTTATTACACTGAAGCTTTCTTT	CAWGYYTEAFF
NA	TRBV9	once	13	TRBJ1-2	TGTGCCAGCAGCGTATGGGACTACTATGGCTACACCTTC	CASSVWDYYGYTF
TRBD2	TRBV2	NA	14	TRBJ2-7	TGTGCCAGCACCGGACTAGCGGGTCTCTACGAGCAGTACTTC	CASTGLAGLYEQYF
NA	TRBV27	NA	14	TRBJ2-4	TGTGCCAGCAGTTTAGGGGCGGGCAAAAACATTCAGTACTTC	CASSLGAGKNIQYF
NA	TRBV19	NA	15	TRBJ2-7	TGTGCCAGTAGTACCTCCCCACCCGGGGAGTACGAGCAGTACTTC	CASSTSPPGEYEQYF
NA	TRBV7-9	NA	15	TRBJ1-4	TGTACCAGCAGCGCCCTGGCGGGGTTTGGTGAAAAACTGTTTTTT	CTSSALAGFGEKLFF
NA	TRBV6-6	NA	16	TRBJ2-2	TGTGCCAGCAGTTCCATACGGCAGTTTAACACCGGGGAGCTGTTTTTT	CASSSIRQFNTGELFF
NA	TRBV7-9	NA	13	TRBJ2-7	TGTGCCAGCAGCTTAGGAGGAATCGGCGAGCAGTACTTC	CASSLGGIGEQYF
NA	TRBV14	NA	16	TRBJ1-5	TGTGCCAGCAGCCAATCTCCATTGTATAGCAATCAGCCCCAGCATTTT	CASSQSPLYSNQPQHF
NA	TRBV10-3	once	13	TRBJ2-3	TGTGCCATCGAGGAGGAGAACACAGATACGCAGTATTTT	CAIEEENTDTQYF
NA	TRBV11-3	NA	15	TRBJ1-1	TGTGCCAGCAGCTTAGGCGGACGGGTTGGAACTGAAGCTTTCTTT	CASSLGGRVGTEAFF
TRBD1	TRBV30	NA	14	TRBJ2-7	TGTGCCTGGACTACCGGGACAGGGAGTTCCGAGCAGTACTTC	CAWTTGTGSSEQYF
NA	TRBV7-6	NA	13	TRBJ2-7	TGTGCCAGCAGCTTATCGGTAAACAACGAGCAGTACTTC	CASSLSVNNEQYF
TRBD2	TRBV4-3	NA	15	TRBJ2-7	TGCGCCAGCAGCCAAGGGACTAGCGGAGACTACGAGCAGTACTTC	CASSQGTSGDYEQYF
NA	TRBV13	NA	18	TRBJ2-3	TGTGCCAGCAGCTTAGGGCAAACCACAGGTTTTAGCACAGATACGCAGTATTTT	CASSLGQTTGFSTDTQYF
NA	TRBV9	once	13	TRBJ2-5	TGTGCCAGCAGCGCGCCCCCGGGGGAGACCCAGTACTTC	CASSAPPGETQYF
NA	TRBV13	NA	15	TRBJ2-4	TGTGCCAGCAAGGGCAGCTCTCTAGCCAAAAACATTCAGTACTTC	CASKGSSLAKNIQYF
TRBD1	TRBV5-6	NA	15	TRBJ2-7	TGTGCCAGCAGCTCCCGCCGGGACAGGGGTTACGAGCAGTACTTC	CASSSRRDRGYEQYF
NA	TRBV7-3	few	18	TRBJ2-1	TGTGCCAGCAGCTTTACGCTGCTCGGGGGCAGCTCCTACAATGAGCAGTTCTTC	CASSFTLLGGSSYNEQFF
TRBD1	TRBV9	NA	15	TRBJ2-7	TGTGCCAGCAGCCACTCACGGACAGGGAGCTACGAGCAGTACTTC	CASSHSRTGSYEQYF
NA	TRBV5-1	NA	14	TRBJ1-2	TGCGCCAGCAGCATTAAGGCAGGCCCCTATGGCTACACCTTC	CASSIKAGPYGYTF
TRBD1	TRBV5-4	NA	14	TRBJ1-6	TGTGCCAGCAGCTTGGGTCAGGGGGCCTCACCCCTCCACTTT	CASSLGQGASPLHF
NA	TRBV5-5	NA	14	TRBJ2-7	TGTGCCAGCAGCTTGGTCGGCATAAGGTACGAGCAGTACTTC	CASSLVGIRYEQYF
NA	TRBV19	NA	12	TRBJ2-1	TGTGCAAGTAGTATTTGGAGTAATGAGCAGTTCTTC	CASSIWSNEQFF
TRBD1	TRBV29-1	NA	14	TRBJ2-1	TGCAGCGTTCCCGGGACAGGGAATAGGAATGAGCAGTTCTTC	CSVPGTGNRNEQFF
TRBD1	TRBV9	NA	13	TRBJ1-2	TGTGCCAGCAGCGTAGGAGGGGGCAGTGGCTACACCTTC	CASSVGGGSGYTF
TRBD1	TRBV5-1	NA	16	TRBJ1-2	TGCGCCAGCAGCCGGGACAGGGTAATCTCGAACTATGGCTACACCTTC	CASSRDRVISNYGYTF
NA	TRBV28	NA	15	TRBJ1-4	TGTGCCACCAGGCCCCTCAGTGCAACTAATGAAAAACTGTTTTTT	CATRPLSATNEKLFF
NA	TRBV28	NA	15	TRBJ2-7	TGTGCCACGCGTCGGCGGGCTACATTTTCCTACGAGCAGTACTTC	CATRRRATFSYEQYF
NA	TRBV7-9	NA	18	TRBJ2-2	TGTGCCAGCAGCCCTACCGGGTCCTCATCCCCAAACACCGGGGAGCTGTTTTTT	CASSPTGSSSPNTGELFF
NA	TRBV6-1	NA	15	TRBJ1-5	TGTGCCAGCAGTGAAAAAGGGAGGGTCAATCAGCCCCAGCATTTT	CASSEKGRVNQPQHF
NA	TRBV9	NA	17	TRBJ2-3	TGTGCCAGCAGCGTTTGGAAAACAGCGACGAGCACAGATACGCAGTATTTT	CASSVWKTATSTDTQYF
TRBD2	TRBV28	NA	16	TRBJ2-1	TGTGCCAGCAGTCCCGGACTAGCAGACGCCTACAATGAGCAGTTCTTC	CASSPGLADAYNEQFF
NA	TRBV10-2	NA	14	TRBJ1-4	TGCGCCAGCAGTGAATTCAGGGCGAATGAAAAACTGTTTTTT	CASSEFRANEKLFF
TRBD1	TRBV18	few	15	TRBJ2-7	TGTGCCAGCTCACCGCCGACAGGGTTAACCTACGAGCAGTACTTC	CASSPPTGLTYEQYF
TRBD2	TRBV4-3	NA	17	TRBJ2-7	TGCGCCAGCAGCCAAGACGGACTAGCGGGAGGTAAGGACGAGCAGTACTTC	CASSQDGLAGGKDEQYF